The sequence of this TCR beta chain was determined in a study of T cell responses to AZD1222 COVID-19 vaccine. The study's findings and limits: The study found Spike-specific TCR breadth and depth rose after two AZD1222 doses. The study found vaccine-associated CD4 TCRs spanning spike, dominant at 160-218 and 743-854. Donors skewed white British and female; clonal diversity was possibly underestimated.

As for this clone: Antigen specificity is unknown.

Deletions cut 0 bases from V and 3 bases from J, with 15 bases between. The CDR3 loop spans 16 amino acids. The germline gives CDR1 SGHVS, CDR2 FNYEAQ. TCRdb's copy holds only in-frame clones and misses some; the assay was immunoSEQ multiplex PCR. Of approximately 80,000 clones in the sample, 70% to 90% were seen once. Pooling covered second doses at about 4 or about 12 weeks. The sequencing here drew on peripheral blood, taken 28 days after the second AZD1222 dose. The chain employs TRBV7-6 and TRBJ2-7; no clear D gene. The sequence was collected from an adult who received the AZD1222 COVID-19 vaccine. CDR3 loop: CASSLAAEMESYEQYF. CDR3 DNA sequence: TGTGCCAGCAGCTTAGCGGCGGAGATGGAGAGCTACGAGCAGTACTTC.